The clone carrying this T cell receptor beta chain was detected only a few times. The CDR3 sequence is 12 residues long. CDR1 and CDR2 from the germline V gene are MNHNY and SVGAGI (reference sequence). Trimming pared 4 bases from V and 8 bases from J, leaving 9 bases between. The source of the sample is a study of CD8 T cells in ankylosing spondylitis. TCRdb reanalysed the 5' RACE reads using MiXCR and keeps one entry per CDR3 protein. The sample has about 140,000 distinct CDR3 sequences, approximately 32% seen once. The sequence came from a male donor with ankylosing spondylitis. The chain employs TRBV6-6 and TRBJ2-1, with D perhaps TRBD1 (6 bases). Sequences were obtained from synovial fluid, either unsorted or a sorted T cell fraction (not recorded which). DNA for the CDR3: TGTGCCAGCAGTTCACAGGGCCATGAGCAGTTCTTC. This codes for CASSSQGHEQFF.